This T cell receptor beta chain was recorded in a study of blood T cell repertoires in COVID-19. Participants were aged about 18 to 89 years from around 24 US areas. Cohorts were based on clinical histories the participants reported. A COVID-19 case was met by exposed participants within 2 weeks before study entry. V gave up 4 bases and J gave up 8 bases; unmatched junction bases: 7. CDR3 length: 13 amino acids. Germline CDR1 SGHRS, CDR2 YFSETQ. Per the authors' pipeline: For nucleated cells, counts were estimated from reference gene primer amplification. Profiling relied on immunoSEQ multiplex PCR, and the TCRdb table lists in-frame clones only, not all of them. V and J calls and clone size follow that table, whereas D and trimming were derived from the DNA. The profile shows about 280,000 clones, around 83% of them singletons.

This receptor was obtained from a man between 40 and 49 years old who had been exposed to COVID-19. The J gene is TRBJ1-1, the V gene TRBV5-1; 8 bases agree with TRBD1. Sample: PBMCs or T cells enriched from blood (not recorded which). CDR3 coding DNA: TGCGCCAGCAGCAGGCGACAGGGGAACGAAGCTTTCTTT. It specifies CASSRRQGNEAFF.